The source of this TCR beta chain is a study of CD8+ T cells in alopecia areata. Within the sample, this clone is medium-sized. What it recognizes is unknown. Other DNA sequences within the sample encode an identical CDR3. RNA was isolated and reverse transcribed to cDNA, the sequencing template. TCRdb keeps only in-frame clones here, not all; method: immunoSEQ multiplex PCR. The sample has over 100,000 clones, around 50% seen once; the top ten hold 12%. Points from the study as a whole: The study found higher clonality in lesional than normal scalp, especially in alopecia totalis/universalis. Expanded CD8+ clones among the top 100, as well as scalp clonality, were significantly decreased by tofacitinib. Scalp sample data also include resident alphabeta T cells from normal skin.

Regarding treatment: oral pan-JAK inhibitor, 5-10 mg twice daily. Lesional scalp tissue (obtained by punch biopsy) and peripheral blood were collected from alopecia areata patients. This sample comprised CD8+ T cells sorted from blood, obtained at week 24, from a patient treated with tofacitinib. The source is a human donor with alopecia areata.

The CDR3 protein is CASSQDTQGYEQYF. The CDR3 nucleotides are TGCGCCAGCAGCCAAGATACCCAGGGCTACGAGCAGTACTTC. The chain has TRBV4-3 and TRBJ2-7, with a weak D call TRBD1 (5 bases). The CDR3 is made up of 14 amino acids. V was clipped by 0 bases and J by 3 bases, with 9 bases between them. The germline V gene has CDR1 LGHNA and CDR2 YSLEER.